Each of the 19 T cell receptor beta chains below was sequenced from the same sample in a study of blood T cell repertoires in COVID-19. TCRdb's copy holds only in-frame clones and misses some; the assay was immunoSEQ multiplex PCR. The table records approximately 150,000 clones, 80% to 90% of them present only once. The specimen was peripheral blood. These receptors originate from a man between 45 and 60 years old who had recovered from COVID-19.

The chain joins TRBV25-1 to TRBJ1-1, with D perhaps TRBD1 (6 bases). The length of the CDR3 is 13 residues. CDR1 and CDR2 from the germline V gene are MGHDK and SYGVNS. The V end was cut by 6 bases, the J end by 4 bases, with 12 bases between. The CDR3 spells CASRGGAVTEAFF. The CDR3 nucleotides are TGTGCCAGCAGAGGGGGGGCGGTCACTGAAGCTTTCTTT. The complete variable domain, with remaining parts taken from reference TRBV25-1 and TRBJ1-1, reads EADIYQTPRYLVIGTGKKITLECSQTMGHDKMYWYQQDPGMELHLIHYSYGVNSTEKGDLSSESTVSRIRTEHFPLTLESARPSHTSQYLCASRGGAVTEAFFGQGTRLTVV.

The gene calls are TRBV13 and TRBJ2-3, with 7 bases matching TRBD2. CDR3 size: 15 residues. Germline-derived CDR1 and CDR2 are PRHDT and FYEKMQ (reference sequence). Trimming took 2 bases from V and 1 from J; bases not matched to a gene: 3. CDR3 sequence (DNA): TGTGCCAGCAGCTTAAACCGGGGGGGCACAGATACGCAGTATTTT. Encoded protein: CASSLNRGGTDTQYF.

This sequence joins TRBV2 and TRBJ2-5; 7 bases fit TRBD2. The CDR3 has 15 amino acids. Germline-derived CDR1 and CDR2 are SNHLY and FYNNEI. With 3 bases clipped from V and 6 bases from J, the junction kept 10 bases outside the gene matches. The CDR3: CASSDTGGGAKTQYF. As DNA, the CDR3 is TGTGCCAGCAGTGATACGGGGGGTGGAGCGAAGACCCAGTACTTC. The variable domain in full, with the rest retrieved from reference TRBV2 and TRBJ2-5, is EPEVTQTPSHQVTQMGQEVILRCVPISNHLYFYWYRQILGQKVEFLVSFYNNEISEKSEIFDDQFSVERPDGSNFTLKIRSTKLEDSAMYFCASSDTGGGAKTQYFGPGTRLLVL.

The rearrangement links TRBV9 to TRBJ1-2; D gene unclear. Trimming removed 0 bases at V and 0 bases at J, with 9 bases between. The V gene's germline CDR1 is SGDLS and CDR2 YYNGEE. This CDR3 is 15 amino acids long. CDR3 region: CASSVGPGSNYGYTF. The CDR3 DNA sequence: TGTGCCAGCAGCGTAGGCCCCGGGTCTAACTATGGCTACACCTTC.

The rearrangement uses TRBV7-2 and TRBJ2-3, with 13 bases identical to TRBD2. This CDR3 spans 16 amino acids. Trimming at V came to 5 bases and at J to 2 bases, leaving 4 bases not matched to a gene. Germline V gene lookup returns CDR1 SGHTA and CDR2 FQGNSA. CDR3 sequence (DNA): TGTGCCAGCAGCACACTAGCGGGGGGGATCACAGATACGCAGTATTTT. Residues: CASSTLAGGITDTQYF. The complete variable domain, with remaining parts taken from reference TRBV7-2 and TRBJ2-3, reads GAGVSQSPSNKVTEKGKDVELRCDPISGHTALYWYRQSLGQGLEFLIYFQGNSAPDKSGLPSDRFSAERTGGSVSTLTIQRTQQEDSAVYLCASSTLAGGITDTQYFGPGTRLTVL.

This chain uses TRBV6-6 with TRBJ1-1; possibly TRBD1 for D (6 bases). Trimming took off 0 bases at V and 8 bases at J, with 13 bases between the two ends. Germline CDR1 and CDR2: MNHNY and SVGAGI (reference sequence). This CDR3 spans 14 amino acids. CDR3: CASSYSAATGEAFF. Written as DNA, the CDR3 is TGTGCCAGCAGTTACTCGGCGGCAACAGGGGAAGCTTTCTTT.

This clone was found once. This chain joins TRBV5-4 and TRBJ2-3; tentatively, D is TRBD1 (6 bases). V was trimmed by 4 bases and J by 0 bases, leaving 12 bases between them. This CDR3 has 15 amino acids. CDR1 and CDR2 from the germline V gene are SGHNT and YYREEE (reference sequence). Written as DNA, the CDR3 is TGTGCCAGCAGCCGGGATGGGGGCAGCACAGATACGCAGTATTTT. Encoded protein: CASSRDGGSTDTQYF.

This clone was observed once. The rearrangement uses TRBV19 and TRBJ1-5; TRBD1 agrees at 7 bases. Trimming at V came to 4 bases and at J to 2 bases, leaving 8 bases not matched to a gene. The germline V gene encodes CDR1 LNHDA and CDR2 SQIVND (reference sequence). This CDR3 region has 16 residues. The CDR3 nucleotides are TGTGCCAGTAGTAGAGGCCACACAGGGGGCAATCAGCCCCAGCATTTT. Amino acid sequence: CASSRGHTGGNQPQHF.

The V gene is TRBV11-1, the J gene TRBJ2-1; TRBD1 might be the D (5 bases). Germline values: CDR1 SGHAT, CDR2 FQDESV (reference sequence). Trimming cost V 1 base and J 7 bases, with 17 bases left between them. This CDR3 is built from 16 residues. CDR3 residues: CASSLVGQGGKNEQFF. CDR3 coding DNA: TGTGCCAGCAGCTTAGTCGGGCAGGGTGGTAAAAATGAGCAGTTCTTC.

This chain joins TRBV18 and TRBJ1-5; TRBD1 agrees at 8 bases. The CDR3 is made up of 15 amino acids. V shed 3 bases and J 1 base; nucleotides not matched to a gene: 2. Germline V lookup: CDR1 KGHSH, CDR2 LQKENI. The CDR3, as DNA: TGTGCCAGCTCACCGAGGACAGGGAGCAATCAGCCCCAGCATTTT. Encoded protein: CASSPRTGSNQPQHF.

V gene TRBV7-8 combines with J gene TRBJ1-6, with 8 bases identical to TRBD1. CDR1 SGHVS and CDR2 FQNEAQ come from the germline V gene. The J segment lost 2 bases and the V segment lost 3 bases, leaving 3 bases of the junction unmatched. The CDR3 is 16 residues long. The CDR3 region is CASSLDRVPYNSPLHF. The CDR3 bases are TGTGCCAGCAGCTTGGACAGGGTCCCCTATAATTCACCCCTCCACTTT.

On this clone: This sample also contains other DNA sequences that code for the same CDR3. The rearrangement uses TRBV5-4 and TRBJ2-5, with 8 bases aligning to TRBD1. CDR1 SGHNT and CDR2 YYREEE come from the germline V gene (reference sequence). The CDR3 covers 14 residues. V was clipped by 3 bases and J by 5 bases; unmatched bases: 6. CDR3 protein: CASSSNRGTETQYF. The CDR3 coding sequence is TGTGCCAGCAGCTCTAACAGGGGGACGGAGACCCAGTACTTC.

CDR3 sequence: CASSSGTGFRYEQYF. DNA for the CDR3: TGTGCCAGCAGCTCCGGGACAGGGTTTCGCTACGAGCAGTACTTC. V and J are TRBV11-2 and TRBJ2-7; 9 bases are a match to TRBD1. Germline V gene data show CDR1 as SGHAT and CDR2 as FQNNGV. The V and J ends lost 4 bases and 3 bases, in that order; junction bases with no gene match: 7. This CDR3 is 15 amino acids long. The full variable domain, its missing parts supplied by reference TRBV11-2 and TRBJ2-7, is EAGVAQSPRYKIIEKRQSVAFWCNPISGHATLYWYQQILGQGPKLLIQFQNNGVVDDSQLPKDRFSAERLKGVDSTLKIQPAKLEDSAVYLCASSSGTGFRYEQYFGPGTRLTVT.

This chain joins TRBV6-5 and TRBJ1-2, with 7 bases matching TRBD1. The V segment lost 0 bases and the J segment 7 bases; nucleotides outside the gene matches: 2. The CDR3 contains 13 residues. Germline V lookup: CDR1 MNHEY, CDR2 SVGAGI. The CDR3 spells CASSYSTGSGYTF. CDR3 coding DNA: TGTGCCAGCAGTTACTCGACAGGGTCTGGCTACACCTTC.

This chain connects TRBV5-5 to TRBJ1-2; 8 bases agree with TRBD1. This CDR3 spans 14 amino acids. Looked up from germline, CDR1 is SGHKS and CDR2 is YYEKEE (reference sequence). V gave up 4 bases and J gave up 2 bases; unmatched junction bases: 4. CDR3: CASSQDRVNYGYTF. The CDR3 bases are TGTGCCAGCAGCCAGGACAGGGTGAACTATGGCTACACCTTC.

The V and J genes are TRBV6-6 and TRBJ1-1; the D gene is possibly TRBD1 (6 bases). CDR1 is MNHNY and CDR2 is SVGAGI in the germline V gene (reference sequence). The CDR3 covers 17 residues. V was shortened by 5 bases and J by 4 bases, with 23 bases between the two germline ends. Here the CDR3 DNA reads TGTGCCAGCAGTCCCATGGGGGGGCTTAATGGAGGCACTGAAGCTTTCTTT. Its protein is CASSPMGGLNGGTEAFF.

The chain joins TRBV29-1 to TRBJ2-2; 8 bases align to TRBD2. J was trimmed by 1 base and V by 5 bases; bases with no gene match: 6. The CDR3 runs to 15 residues. CDR1 and CDR2 from the germline V gene are SQVTM and ANQGSEA. CDR3 protein: CSVRAGGQNTGELFF. CDR3 bases: TGCAGCGTTCGTGCGGGGGGCCAGAACACCGGGGAGCTGTTTTTT.

V usage is TRBV21-1 and J usage is TRBJ2-1; TRBD2 is taken as the D call from the table, unchecked against the DNA. TRBV21-1 is a known pseudogene. The CDR3 consists of 17 residues. The CDR3 bases are TGTGCCAGCAGCAAGGAGTTGGGGGGGAGCTCCTACAATGAGCAGTTCTTC. This codes for CASSKELGGSSYNEQFF.

This sequence joins TRBV5-4 and TRBJ1-3, with 10 bases identical to TRBD1. J was trimmed by 2 bases and V by 3 bases; bases with no gene match: 2. CDR1 and CDR2 from the germline V gene are SGHNT and YYREEE (reference sequence). The CDR3 sequence is 15 residues long. The DNA for the CDR3 is TGTGCCAGCAGCTATGGACAGGGGGCTGGAAACACCATATATTTT. Translating it yields CASSYGQGAGNTIYF. The full variable domain, rest sourced from reference TRBV5-4 and TRBJ1-3, is ETGVTQSPTHLIKTRGQQVTLRCSSQSGHNTVSWYQQALGQGPQFIFQYYREEENGRGNFPPRFSGLQFPNYSSELNVNALELDDSALYLCASSYGQGAGNTIYFGEGSWLTVV.